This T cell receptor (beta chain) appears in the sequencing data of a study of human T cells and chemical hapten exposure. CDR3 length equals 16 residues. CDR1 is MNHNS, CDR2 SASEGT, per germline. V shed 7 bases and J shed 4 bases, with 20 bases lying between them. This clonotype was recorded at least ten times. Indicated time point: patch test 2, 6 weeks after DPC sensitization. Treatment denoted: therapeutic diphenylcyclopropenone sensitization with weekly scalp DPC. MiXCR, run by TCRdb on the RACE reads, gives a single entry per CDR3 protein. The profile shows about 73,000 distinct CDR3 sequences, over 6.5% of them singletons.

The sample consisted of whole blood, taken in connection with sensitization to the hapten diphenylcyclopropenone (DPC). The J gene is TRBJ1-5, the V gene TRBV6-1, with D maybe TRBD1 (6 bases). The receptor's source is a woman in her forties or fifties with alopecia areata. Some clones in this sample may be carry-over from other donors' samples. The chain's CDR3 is CASTGFYREGNQPQHF. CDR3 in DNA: TGTGCCAGCACTGGATTTTACAGGGAGGGGAATCAGCCCCAGCATTTT.